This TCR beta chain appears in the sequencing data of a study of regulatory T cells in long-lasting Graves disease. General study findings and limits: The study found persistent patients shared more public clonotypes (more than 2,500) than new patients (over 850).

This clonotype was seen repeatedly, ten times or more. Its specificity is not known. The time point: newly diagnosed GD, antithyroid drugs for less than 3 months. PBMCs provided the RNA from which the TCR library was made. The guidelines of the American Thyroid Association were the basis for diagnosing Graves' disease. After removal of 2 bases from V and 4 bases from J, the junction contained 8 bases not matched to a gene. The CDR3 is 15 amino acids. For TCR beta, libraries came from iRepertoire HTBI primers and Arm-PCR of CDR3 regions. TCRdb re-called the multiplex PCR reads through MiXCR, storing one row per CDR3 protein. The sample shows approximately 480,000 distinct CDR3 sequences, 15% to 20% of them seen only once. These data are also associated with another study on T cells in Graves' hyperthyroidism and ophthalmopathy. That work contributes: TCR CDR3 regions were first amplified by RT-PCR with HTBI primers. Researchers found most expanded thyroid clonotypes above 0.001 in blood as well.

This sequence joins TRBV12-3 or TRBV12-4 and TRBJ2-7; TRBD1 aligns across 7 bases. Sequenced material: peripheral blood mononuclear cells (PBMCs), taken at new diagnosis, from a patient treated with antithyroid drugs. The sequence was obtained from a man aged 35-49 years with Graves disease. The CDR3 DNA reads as TGTGCCAGCAGTTTATTCTTAGGGGGCGGGTACGAGCAGTACTTC. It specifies CASSLFLGGGYEQYF.